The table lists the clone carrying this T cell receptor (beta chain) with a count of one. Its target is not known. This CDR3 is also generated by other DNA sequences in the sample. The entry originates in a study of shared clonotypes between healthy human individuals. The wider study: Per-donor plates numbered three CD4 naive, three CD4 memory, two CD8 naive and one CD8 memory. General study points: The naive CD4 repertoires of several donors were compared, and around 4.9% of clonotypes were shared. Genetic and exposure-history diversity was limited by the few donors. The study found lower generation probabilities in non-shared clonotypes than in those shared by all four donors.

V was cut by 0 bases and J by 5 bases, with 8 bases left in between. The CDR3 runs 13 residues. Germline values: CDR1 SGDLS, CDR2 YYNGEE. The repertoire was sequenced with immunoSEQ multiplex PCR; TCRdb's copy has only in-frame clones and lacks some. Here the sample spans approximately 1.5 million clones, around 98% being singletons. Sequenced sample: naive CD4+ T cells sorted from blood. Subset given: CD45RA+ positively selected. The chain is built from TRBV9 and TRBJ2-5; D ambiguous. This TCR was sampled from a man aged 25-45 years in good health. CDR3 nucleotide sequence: TGTGCCAGCAGCGTAGGAGTTCAGGAGACCCAGTACTTC. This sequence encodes CASSVGVQETQYF. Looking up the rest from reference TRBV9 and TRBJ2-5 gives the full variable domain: DSGVTQTPKHLITATGQRVTLRCSPRSGDLSVYWYQQSLDQGLQFLIQYYNGEERAKGNILERFSAQQFPDLHSELNLSSLELGDSALYFCASSVGVQETQYFGPGTRLLVL.